These T cell receptor beta chains were read from a single sample in a study of blood T cells in healthy people across ages. TCRdb processed the 5' RACE reads anew with MiXCR; each CDR3 protein has one entry. Here the sample spans some 1.4 million distinct CDR3 sequences, approximately 38% being singletons. Sequencing was done on a sample of blood. These receptor sequences come from a woman aged 18-29 years in good health. CDR3s include the opening cysteine and the closing phenylalanine or tryptophan. D genes are given only for firm matches. Some rows have no size entry. The others give once, few or many, or a class for an expanded clone.

CDR3 protein: CASTPRGPKRQPQHF
CDR3 DNA: TGTGCCAGCACGCCTAGGGGGCCGAAACGTCAGCCCCAGCATTTT
D gene: TRBD1
clone size: few
CDR3 length: 15
V gene: TRBV7-4
J gene: TRBJ1-5

CDR3 protein: CASSLIGYSGTQYF
CDR3 DNA: TGTGCCAGCAGTTTAATAGGGTATAGCGGTACGCAGTATTTT
D gene: NA
clone size: NA
CDR3 length: 14
V gene: TRBV12-3/TRBV12-4
J gene: TRBJ2-3

CDR3 protein: CASSLTSEEYF
CDR3 DNA: TGTGCCAGCAGCTTAACTAGCGAAGAGTACTTC
D gene: TRBD2
clone size: NA
CDR3 length: 11
V gene: TRBV7-9
J gene: TRBJ2-5

CDR3 protein: CASREQGRAFF
CDR3 DNA: TGTGCCAGCAGGGAACAGGGACGAGCTTTCTTT
D gene: NA
clone size: NA
CDR3 length: 11
V gene: TRBV27
J gene: TRBJ1-1

CDR3 protein: CASSFGGTDGYTF
CDR3 DNA: TGTGCCAGCAGTTTCGGGGGGACGGATGGCTACACCTTC
D gene: NA
clone size: few
CDR3 length: 13
V gene: TRBV27
J gene: TRBJ1-2

CDR3 protein: CSVVVPHIINEQFF
CDR3 DNA: TGCAGCGTTGTTGTGCCACATATTATCAATGAGCAGTTCTTC
D gene: NA
clone size: few
CDR3 length: 14
V gene: TRBV29-1
J gene: TRBJ2-1

CDR3 protein: CASSVAPGAEETQYF
CDR3 DNA: TGTGCCAGCAGCGTAGCTCCCGGGGCCGAAGAGACCCAGTACTTC
D gene: NA
clone size: few
CDR3 length: 15
V gene: TRBV9
J gene: TRBJ2-5

CDR3 protein: CSAPLGESGGETQYF
CDR3 DNA: TGCAGTGCCCCACTGGGGGAGAGTGGGGGAGAGACGCAGTATTTT
D gene: NA
clone size: NA
CDR3 length: 15
V gene: TRBV20-1
J gene: TRBJ2-3

CDR3 protein: CASSGGEYSNQPQHF
CDR3 DNA: TGTGCCAGCAGTGGGGGGGAGTATAGCAATCAGCCCCAGCATTTT
D gene: NA
clone size: NA
CDR3 length: 15
V gene: TRBV28
J gene: TRBJ1-5

CDR3 protein: CVIRDGTANEKLFF
CDR3 DNA: TGTGTCATCAGGGATGGGACAGCTAATGAAAAACTGTTTTTT
D gene: TRBD1
clone size: NA
CDR3 length: 14
V gene: TRBV10-3
J gene: TRBJ1-4

CDR3 protein: CASSPPSGGVGYEQYF
CDR3 DNA: TGCGCCAGCAGCCCACCTAGCGGGGGGGTCGGATACGAGCAGTACTTC
D gene: TRBD2
clone size: NA
CDR3 length: 16
V gene: TRBV5-1
J gene: TRBJ2-7

CDR3 protein: CSAAGTSGYNEQFF
CDR3 DNA: TGCAGTGCAGCCGGGACTAGCGGTTACAATGAGCAGTTCTTC
D gene: TRBD2
clone size: many
CDR3 length: 14
V gene: TRBV20-1
J gene: TRBJ2-1

CDR3 protein: CASSFGTSGFEQFF
CDR3 DNA: TGTGCCAGCAGCTTCGGGACTAGCGGGTTTGAGCAGTTCTTC
D gene: TRBD2
clone size: many
CDR3 length: 14
V gene: TRBV11-2
J gene: TRBJ2-1

CDR3 protein: CASSSPLPTSLETQYF
CDR3 DNA: TGTGCCAGCAGTTCACCTCTACCTACTAGCCTGGAGACCCAGTACTTC
D gene: NA
clone size: few
CDR3 length: 16
V gene: TRBV28
J gene: TRBJ2-5

CDR3 protein: CASSVVGGRVSEQYF
CDR3 DNA: TGCGCCAGCAGCGTCGTCGGGGGGCGGGTGAGCGAGCAGTACTTC
D gene: NA
clone size: few
CDR3 length: 15
V gene: TRBV10-2
J gene: TRBJ2-7

CDR3 protein: CSARDWPGQGGNTIYF
CDR3 DNA: TGCAGTGCTAGAGATTGGCCGGGACAGGGAGGAAACACCATATATTTT
D gene: TRBD1
clone size: once
CDR3 length: 16
V gene: TRBV20-1
J gene: TRBJ1-3

CDR3 protein: CSGAGTDEQYF
CDR3 DNA: TGCAGCGGAGCCGGGACGGACGAGCAGTACTTC
D gene: NA
clone size: NA
CDR3 length: 11
V gene: TRBV29-1
J gene: TRBJ2-7

CDR3 protein: CASSVQATNTEAFF
CDR3 DNA: TGTGCCAGCAGTGTACAGGCCACGAACACTGAAGCTTTCTTT
D gene: NA
clone size: few
CDR3 length: 14
V gene: TRBV2
J gene: TRBJ1-1

CDR3 protein: CATSDVTTQYF
CDR3 DNA: TGTGCCACCAGTGATGTGACTACGCAGTATTTT
D gene: NA
clone size: few
CDR3 length: 11
V gene: TRBV24-1
J gene: TRBJ2-3

CDR3 protein: CASSPAGGARTYGYTF
CDR3 DNA: TGTGCCAGCAGCCCAGCGGGCGGGGCGCGTACCTATGGCTACACCTTC
D gene: NA
clone size: NA
CDR3 length: 16
V gene: TRBV3-1
J gene: TRBJ1-2

CDR3 protein: CASSRDWGGSYNEQFF
CDR3 DNA: TGTGCCAGCAGCCGTGATTGGGGGGGATCCTACAATGAGCAGTTCTTC
D gene: TRBD2
clone size: NA
CDR3 length: 16
V gene: TRBV5-5
J gene: TRBJ2-1

CDR3 protein: CASSLDAPGANVLTF
CDR3 DNA: TGTGCCAGCAGCTTAGACGCCCCTGGGGCCAACGTCCTGACTTTC
D gene: NA
clone size: NA
CDR3 length: 15
V gene: TRBV11-2
J gene: TRBJ2-6

CDR3 protein: CSVTNRPLTDTQYF
CDR3 DNA: TGCAGCGTCACGAACCGGCCCCTCACAGATACGCAGTATTTT
D gene: NA
clone size: many
CDR3 length: 14
V gene: TRBV29-1
J gene: TRBJ2-3

CDR3 protein: CSARDLTRVGETQYF
CDR3 DNA: TGCAGTGCTAGAGATCTGACCCGAGTGGGGGAGACCCAGTACTTC
D gene: NA
clone size: few
CDR3 length: 15
V gene: TRBV20-1
J gene: TRBJ2-5

CDR3 protein: CATKSTANEQFF
CDR3 DNA: TGTGCCACCAAATCCACCGCCAATGAGCAGTTCTTC
D gene: NA
clone size: few
CDR3 length: 12
V gene: TRBV6-6
J gene: TRBJ2-1

CDR3 protein: CASSLDRENGYTF
CDR3 DNA: TGTGCCAGCAGTCTGGACAGGGAGAATGGCTACACCTTC
D gene: TRBD1
clone size: NA
CDR3 length: 13
V gene: TRBV6-5
J gene: TRBJ1-2

CDR3 protein: CASSLAAGFTDTQYF
CDR3 DNA: TGCGCCAGCAGCTTGGCCGCGGGCTTCACAGATACGCAGTATTTT
D gene: NA
clone size: once
CDR3 length: 15
V gene: TRBV5-1
J gene: TRBJ2-3

CDR3 protein: CASSYGGAPPVGFNEQFF
CDR3 DNA: TGTGCCAGCAGTTACGGGGGGGCCCCTCCCGTGGGCTTCAATGAGCAGTTCTTC
D gene: NA
clone size: few
CDR3 length: 18
V gene: TRBV6-5
J gene: TRBJ2-1

CDR3 protein: CASSSGTGLGGYTF
CDR3 DNA: TGTGCCAGCAGTTCCGGGACAGGGCTCGGCGGCTACACCTTC
D gene: TRBD1
clone size: few
CDR3 length: 14
V gene: TRBV12-3/TRBV12-4
J gene: TRBJ1-2

CDR3 protein: CASSRSMAHWGYEQYF
CDR3 DNA: TGTGCCAGCAGCCGTTCGATGGCCCACTGGGGCTACGAGCAGTACTTC
D gene: NA
clone size: NA
CDR3 length: 16
V gene: TRBV14
J gene: TRBJ2-7

CDR3 protein: CASSLQGPIANPAKNIQYF
CDR3 DNA: TGTGCCAGCAGCTTACAGGGACCTATAGCTAACCCGGCCAAAAACATTCAGTACTTC
D gene: NA
clone size: NA
CDR3 length: 19
V gene: TRBV7-9
J gene: TRBJ2-4

CDR3 protein: CASSFVAFSYNSPLHF
CDR3 DNA: TGTGCCAGCAGTTTTGTTGCGTTCTCCTATAATTCACCCCTCCACTTT
D gene: NA
clone size: NA
CDR3 length: 16
V gene: TRBV28
J gene: TRBJ1-6

CDR3 protein: CASSFLGGANVLTF
CDR3 DNA: TGTGCCAGCAGCTTCTTGGGGGGGGCCAACGTCCTGACTTTC
D gene: NA
clone size: NA
CDR3 length: 14
V gene: TRBV6-5
J gene: TRBJ2-6

CDR3 protein: CASRPQGGSYEQYF
CDR3 DNA: TGCGCCAGCAGACCACAGGGAGGCTCCTACGAGCAGTACTTC
D gene: NA
clone size: NA
CDR3 length: 14
V gene: TRBV10-2
J gene: TRBJ2-7

CDR3 protein: CASSRAIWQPQHF
CDR3 DNA: TGTGCCAGCAGCCGGGCCATCTGGCAGCCCCAGCATTTT
D gene: NA
clone size: NA
CDR3 length: 13
V gene: TRBV12-3/TRBV12-4
J gene: TRBJ1-5

CDR3 protein: CAGSGPDELQFF
CDR3 DNA: TGTGCCGGGAGTGGACCGGATGAACTACAGTTCTTC
D gene: NA
clone size: NA
CDR3 length: 12
V gene: TRBV30
J gene: TRBJ2-1

CDR3 protein: CARSTTGGNEQFF
CDR3 DNA: TGTGCCCGCAGCACGACCGGGGGCAATGAGCAGTTCTTC
D gene: NA
clone size: NA
CDR3 length: 13
V gene: TRBV6-1
J gene: TRBJ2-1

CDR3 protein: CAWSVEGGTEAFF
CDR3 DNA: TGTGCCTGGAGTGTTGAGGGGGGCACTGAAGCTTTCTTT
D gene: NA
clone size: NA
CDR3 length: 13
V gene: TRBV30
J gene: TRBJ1-1

CDR3 protein: CSAPESYNNEQFF
CDR3 DNA: TGCAGTGCCCCGGAATCCTACAACAATGAGCAGTTCTTC
D gene: NA
clone size: NA
CDR3 length: 13
V gene: TRBV20-1
J gene: TRBJ2-1

CDR3 protein: CASSDHSGRSTDTQYF
CDR3 DNA: TGTGCCAGCAGTGATCATAGCGGGAGGTCCACAGATACGCAGTATTTT
D gene: TRBD2
clone size: NA
CDR3 length: 16
V gene: TRBV2
J gene: TRBJ2-3

CDR3 protein: CASTFQRGYNEQFF
CDR3 DNA: TGTGCCAGCACCTTCCAGCGGGGTTACAATGAGCAGTTCTTC
D gene: TRBD2
clone size: few
CDR3 length: 14
V gene: TRBV2
J gene: TRBJ2-1

CDR3 protein: CSASASGRYEQYF
CDR3 DNA: TGCAGTGCTAGCGCTAGCGGGAGGTACGAGCAGTACTTC
D gene: TRBD2
clone size: NA
CDR3 length: 13
V gene: TRBV20-1
J gene: TRBJ2-7

CDR3 protein: CSARDFPGLADLSSYNEQFF
CDR3 DNA: TGCAGTGCTAGGGATTTTCCGGGACTAGCGGACCTGAGCTCCTACAATGAGCAGTTCTTC
D gene: TRBD2
clone size: NA
CDR3 length: 20
V gene: TRBV20-1
J gene: TRBJ2-1

CDR3 protein: CASSGRQGAQETQYF
CDR3 DNA: TGCGCCAGCAGCGGGCGACAGGGGGCTCAAGAGACCCAGTACTTC
D gene: TRBD1
clone size: many
CDR3 length: 15
V gene: TRBV5-1
J gene: TRBJ2-5

CDR3 protein: CSAREASGRDNEQFF
CDR3 DNA: TGCAGTGCTAGGGAAGCGAGCGGGAGGGACAATGAGCAGTTCTTC
D gene: TRBD2
clone size: NA
CDR3 length: 15
V gene: TRBV20-1
J gene: TRBJ2-1

CDR3 protein: CASSYGSGTSYNEQFF
CDR3 DNA: TGTGCCAGCAGTTACGGGAGCGGGACCTCCTACAATGAGCAGTTCTTC
D gene: TRBD2
clone size: NA
CDR3 length: 16
V gene: TRBV6-5
J gene: TRBJ2-1

CDR3 protein: CATSEGTTETQYF
CDR3 DNA: TGTGCCACCAGTGAGGGGACTACAGAGACCCAGTACTTC
D gene: TRBD2
clone size: NA
CDR3 length: 13
V gene: TRBV24-1
J gene: TRBJ2-5

CDR3 protein: CSAGLPGDNQPQHF
CDR3 DNA: TGCAGTGCTGGATTACCGGGCGACAATCAGCCCCAGCATTTT
D gene: NA
clone size: few
CDR3 length: 14
V gene: TRBV20-1
J gene: TRBJ1-5

CDR3 protein: CASSQGWGSEQYF
CDR3 DNA: TGTGCCAGCAGCCAAGGGTGGGGCTCCGAGCAGTACTTC
D gene: NA
clone size: NA
CDR3 length: 13
V gene: TRBV3-1
J gene: TRBJ2-7

CDR3 protein: CSAPTGPNQPQHF
CDR3 DNA: TGCAGTGCTCCGACAGGGCCCAATCAGCCCCAGCATTTT
D gene: TRBD1
clone size: NA
CDR3 length: 13
V gene: TRBV20-1
J gene: TRBJ1-5

CDR3 protein: CSVTRSWSLSGANVLTF
CDR3 DNA: TGCAGTGTTACAAGATCCTGGAGCCTCTCTGGGGCCAACGTCCTGACTTTC
D gene: NA
clone size: NA
CDR3 length: 17
V gene: TRBV20-1
J gene: TRBJ2-6

CDR3 protein: CSAWVSGANVLTF
CDR3 DNA: TGCAGCGCTTGGGTTTCTGGGGCCAACGTCCTGACTTTC
D gene: NA
clone size: many
CDR3 length: 13
V gene: TRBV29-1
J gene: TRBJ2-6

CDR3 protein: CASSEASTRNEQFF
CDR3 DNA: TGTGCCAGCAGTGAAGCCTCCACGAGGAATGAGCAGTTCTTC
D gene: NA
clone size: few
CDR3 length: 14
V gene: TRBV6-1
J gene: TRBJ2-1

CDR3 protein: CASSLFAGANVLTF
CDR3 DNA: TGTGCCAGCAGTTTATTCGCTGGGGCCAACGTCCTGACTTTC
D gene: NA
clone size: NA
CDR3 length: 14
V gene: TRBV28
J gene: TRBJ2-6

CDR3 protein: CASGPLGAGPSNEQFF
CDR3 DNA: TGTGCTAGTGGTCCCCTAGGAGCGGGGCCCTCCAATGAGCAGTTCTTC
D gene: TRBD2
clone size: NA
CDR3 length: 16
V gene: TRBV12-5
J gene: TRBJ2-1

CDR3 protein: CATAIGGTTYNEQFF
CDR3 DNA: TGCGCCACCGCCATAGGGGGAACTACTTACAATGAGCAGTTCTTC
D gene: NA
clone size: few
CDR3 length: 15
V gene: TRBV5-1
J gene: TRBJ2-1

CDR3 protein: CASSAWTGQYEQYF
CDR3 DNA: TGTGCCAGCAGTGCATGGACAGGGCAGTACGAGCAGTACTTC
D gene: TRBD1
clone size: NA
CDR3 length: 14
V gene: TRBV2
J gene: TRBJ2-7

CDR3 protein: CASSPGGDIGYTF
CDR3 DNA: TGTGCCAGCAGTCCGGGAGGGGACATTGGCTACACCTTC
D gene: NA
clone size: NA
CDR3 length: 13
V gene: TRBV27
J gene: TRBJ1-2

CDR3 protein: CASSAPLAGNYNEQFF
CDR3 DNA: TGCGCCAGCAGCGCCCCCCTAGCGGGGAACTACAATGAGCAGTTCTTC
D gene: TRBD2
clone size: few
CDR3 length: 16
V gene: TRBV5-1
J gene: TRBJ2-1